Shown below are 17 T cell receptor beta chains from a single sample sequenced in a study of cytomegalovirus exposure and HLA in healthy donors (dated by TCRdb to about 2017). The library was generated by the immunoSEQ multiplex PCR assay. For the multiplex PCR, a mixture combining 60 forward primers for TCR Vbeta segments and 13 reverse primers for TCR Jbeta segments was used. The table comes from immuneACCESS by way of TCRdb, which keeps in-frame sequences with V and J called. Part of the clones is missing from these tables; in studies checked, under half for an unresolved V gene and the rest for unknown reasons. A total of 150,000 to 200,000 clones appear in this sample, over 70% of them only once. The ten biggest clones cover approximately 2% of the sample. The specimen sequenced was PBMCs. These receptors all stem from a woman younger than 30 in good health and CMV-seropositive.

In the case of this clone: At one boundary the junction diverges from the germline segment, which might be a read error. The chain uses TRBV19 and TRBJ1-2; D remains ambiguous. Germline CDR1 and CDR2: LNHDA and SQIVND (reference sequence). The CDR3 covers 15 residues. The DNA of the CDR3 is TGTGCCAGTGGTATAAGGAGCAGCGGCAACTATGGCTACACCTTC. The encoded protein is CASGIRSSGNYGYTF.

The gene calls are TRBV4-3 and TRBJ2-3, with TRBD2 matching 9 bases. The CDR3 loop spans 15 amino acids. Germline V gene data show CDR1 as LGHNA and CDR2 as YSLEER. With V trimmed by 3 bases and J by 5 bases, 6 bases remained unmatched. CDR3 nucleotides: TGCGCCAGCAGCCAGTCTAGCGGGGTTGTAGATACGCAGTATTTT. It specifies CASSQSSGVVDTQYF.

This clone has only a few counts. The V gene is TRBV2, the J gene TRBJ2-7; no reliable D call. Trimming stripped 0 bases from V and 2 bases from J, with 11 bases between. Germline CDR1 reads SNHLY; CDR2 reads FYNNEI. The CDR3 runs to 15 residues. The CDR3, as DNA: TGTGCCAGCAGTGAAGCTCTGGCGGATACCTACGAGCAGTACGTC. This encodes CASSEALADTYEQYV.

To note about this clone: The sample holds other DNA sequences that translate to the same CDR3. The chain recombines TRBV5-1 with TRBJ2-3; TRBD1 is a possible D gene (6 bases). Trimming cost V 4 bases and J 0 bases, with 12 bases left between them. The germline CDR1 and CDR2 sequences are SGHRS and YFSETQ. CDR3 length: 15 residues. The CDR3, as DNA: TGCGCCAGCAGCCCCAGGACAGCTAGCACAGATACGCAGTATTTT. This translates into CASSPRTASTDTQYF.

CDR3 coding DNA: TGCGCCAGCAGCTTGGATGGGGGCAAGGCTAAAGAGCAGTTCTTC. Its translation is CASSLDGGKAKEQFF. The J gene is TRBJ2-1, the V gene TRBV5-1, with D tentatively TRBD1 (6 bases). Trimming pared 0 bases from V and 10 bases from J, leaving 17 bases between. The CDR3 totals 15 residues. Germline CDR1 reads SGHRS; CDR2 reads YFSETQ.

This sequence joins TRBV27 and TRBJ1-5; D is possibly TRBD1 (5 bases). With 8 bases removed from V and 1 base from J, the gap between germline ends came to 27 bases. The CDR3 contains 19 residues. Germline loops: CDR1 MNHEY, CDR2 SMNVEV (reference sequence). CDR3 bases: TGTGCCAGCTCCGTCCCGAATGTCCAGGGTCGGTCAAGCAATCAGCCCCAGCATTTT. Translated: CASSVPNVQGRSSNQPQHF.

The chain joins TRBV11-2 to TRBJ1-4; 9 positions match TRBD1. The V gene's germline CDR1 is SGHAT and CDR2 FQNNGV. The CDR3 is 14 residues long. Trimming took 5 bases from V and 8 from J; bases not matched to a gene: 6. The CDR3 DNA sequence: TGTGCCAGCAGCCTACAGGGGGCGAGCGAAAAACTGTTTTTT. This sequence encodes CASSLQGASEKLFF.

This clone was observed once. The V gene is TRBV30, the J gene TRBJ2-1, with TRBD2 identical over 8 bases. Looked up from germline, CDR1 is GTSNPN and CDR2 is SVGIG (reference sequence). CDR3 length: 15 amino acids. The V gene end was trimmed by 2 bases and the J gene end by 8 bases; junction bases not matched to a gene: 11. For the CDR3, the DNA is TGTGCCTGGAGTAAGCGGGCGGGGGGTAAGGATGAGCAGTTCTTC. Its protein product is CAWSKRAGGKDEQFF.

This clone was seen a few times. The chain employs TRBV5-1 and TRBJ2-3; perhaps TRBD1 as D (5 bases). The CDR3 has 15 amino acids. V was shortened by 1 base and J by 1 base, with 10 bases between the two germline ends. Germline CDR1 and CDR2: SGHRS and YFSETQ. CDR3 sequence reads: CASSLSVGGTDTQYF. The CDR3 DNA reads as TGCGCCAGCAGCTTGTCAGTAGGGGGCACAGATACGCAGTATTTT.

The count of this clone is one. V is TRBV27 and J is TRBJ2-1; 7 nucleotides match TRBD1. This CDR3 is 15 amino acids long. J gave up 5 bases and V 4 bases, and 8 bases lay outside the gene matches. Germline V gene sequence: CDR1 MNHEY, CDR2 SMNVEV (reference sequence). CDR3 DNA sequence: TGTGCCAGCAGTTCTACAGGGGAGATAGACAATGAGCAGTTCTTC. As protein: CASSSTGEIDNEQFF.

The chain is built from TRBV5-4 and TRBJ2-2; 7 bases are shared with TRBD1. The CDR3 sequence is 16 residues long. CDR1 is SGHNT and CDR2 is YYREEE in the germline V gene (reference sequence). V lost 3 bases to trimming and J lost 6 bases; unmatched junction nucleotides: 11. The CDR3 region is CASSSPNRGFSGELFF. Written as DNA, the CDR3 is TGTGCCAGCAGCTCCCCCAACAGGGGTTTTTCCGGGGAGCTGTTTTTT.

The CDR3 loop reads CAWRIGTGVETQYF. In nucleotides, the CDR3 is TGTGCCTGGAGGATCGGGACAGGGGTAGAGACCCAGTACTTC. V usage is TRBV30 and J usage is TRBJ2-5; 10 bases fit TRBD1. V shed 3 bases, J shed 4 bases, and the junction held 5 bases outside the gene matches. The CDR3 totals 14 residues. Germline V gives CDR1 GTSNPN, CDR2 SVGIG (reference sequence). Combining the CDR3 with reference TRBV30 and TRBJ2-5 gives the whole variable domain SQTIHQWPATLVQPVGSPLSLECTVEGTSNPNLYWYRQAAGRGLQLLFYSVGIGQISSEVPQNLSASRPQDRQFILSSKKLLLSDSGFYLCAWRIGTGVETQYFGPGTRLLVL.

The chain joins TRBV7-9 to TRBJ1-1; TRBD1 might be the D (6 bases). Per the germline V gene, CDR1 is SEHNR and CDR2 is FQNEAQ (reference sequence). The germline V and J ends were trimmed by 5 bases and 6 bases, with 19 bases remaining between them. The CDR3 extends over 15 amino acids. The chain's CDR3 is CASSRSARGGPEAFF. The CDR3 DNA is TGTGCCAGCAGCCGATCCGCTCGGGGGGGCCCTGAAGCTTTCTTT.

This sequence joins TRBV27 and TRBJ1-1; the D gene is possibly TRBD1 (5 bases). Germline V gene data show CDR1 as MNHEY and CDR2 as SMNVEV (reference sequence). The CDR3 contains 13 residues. Trimming stripped 3 bases from V and 4 bases from J, with 9 bases between. The CDR3 spells CASSFQQATEAFF. CDR3 in DNA: TGTGCCAGCAGTTTCCAACAGGCCACTGAAGCTTTCTTT.

V usage is TRBV19 and J usage is TRBJ2-2; D gene uncertain. This CDR3 is 13 amino acids long. Germline V gene sequence: CDR1 LNHDA, CDR2 SQIVND (reference sequence). V was shortened by 2 bases and J by 8 bases, with 9 bases between the two germline ends. CDR3 region: CASSIWASGELFF. The DNA of the CDR3 is TGTGCCAGTAGTATATGGGCGTCGGGGGAGCTGTTTTTT. The whole variable domain, remainder taken from reference TRBV19 and TRBJ2-2, is DGGITQSPKYLFRKEGQNVTLSCEQNLNHDAMYWYRQDPGQGLRLIYYSQIVNDFQKGDIAEGYSVSREKKESFPLTVTSAQKNPTAFYLCASSIWASGELFFGEGSRLTVL.

In its sample, this clone was seen once. This chain uses TRBV30 with TRBJ1-1, with D possibly TRBD1 on 6 matching bases. This CDR3 is built from 14 residues. The V end lost 4 bases, the J end lost 0 bases, and 12 bases lay between the germline ends. From germline, CDR1 is GTSNPN and CDR2 SVGIG (reference sequence). The CDR3 DNA sequence: TGTGCCTGGACAGGGGTGTGGGTGAACACTGAAGCTTTCTTT. Amino acids: CAWTGVWVNTEAFF.

The chain links TRBV29-1 to TRBJ2-5; 7 bases agree with TRBD1. Trimming took 6 bases from V and 0 from J; bases not matched to a gene: 7. The CDR3 spans 14 residues. The V gene's germline CDR1 is SQVTM and CDR2 ANQGSEA. Here the CDR3 reads CSVDRSGYQETQYF. The CDR3 nucleotides read TGCAGCGTGGACAGGTCAGGGTACCAAGAGACCCAGTACTTC.